The subject of this entry is one TCR beta chain. This clonotype was detected ten times or more. This clone's antigen is unknown. Base qualities are missing; no much larger clone stands one base away. The data belong to a study of T-cell reconstitution after alpha-beta-depleted transplantation in children listed by TCRdb under 2016. About the study as a whole: T-cell immune reconstitution after TCRalphabeta/CD19-depleted allogeneic hematopoietic cell transplantation in children was quantitatively tracked in the study by means of TCR repertoire profiling. Beyond this particular receptor, the publication reports: The apparently early recovery of alphabetaT-cell counts about two months after transplant reportedly depended on only several hundred rapidly expanded clones that came from non-depleted graft cells. Over subsequent months, a decline in hyperexpanded clone frequencies was noted, and after one year, T-cell counts and TCRbeta diversity were mostly ascribed to newly produced T cells. In some patients, high TCRbeta diversity at day 60 was attributed to recipient T cells and intrathymic progenitors that had survived conditioning.

The sample's time point label, in plain terms: day 60 (about 2 months) after transplantation. The treatment or condition tag for this specimen amounts to: allogeneic hematopoietic cell transplantation with graft depleted of TCRalphabeta T cells and CD19 B cells. The children who served as transplant recipients had been given grafts of TCRalphabeta/CD19-depleted allogeneic hematopoietic cells. Library preparation was by PCR. TCRdb records Illumina HiSeq 2500 as the sequencer. TCR library preparation used molecular barcoding, with unique molecular identifiers applied to normalize quantification of the TCRbeta repertoire. The public reads were run again by TCRdb, first through fastp at Q25 and then through MiXCR, and only productive beta chains were kept. Each CDR3 protein appears once, grouped with its most common genes and DNA. Present in this sample are tens of thousands of distinct CDR3 sequences, about 10% of which were seen just once. About 25% of the sample comes from the top ten.

The germline V gene encodes CDR1 SQVTM and CDR2 ANQGSEA. Reading from cysteine to phenylalanine, the CDR3 counts 13 amino acids. CDR3 DNA is the only sequence kept; it has 39 bases, read in frame from the first base. V loses 5 bases of germline sequence and J loses 3 bases, and the interval between the two ends is 12 bases. This sequence was found in a male patient aged 2-10 years who had a stem cell transplant for chronic granulomatous disease, so the T cells may come from the graft donor. The sample here was PBMCs, mostly from graft donor cells, taken 60 days after TCRalphabeta/CD19-depleted stem cell transplant. The sequence links TRBV29-1 to TRBJ2-3; the D region may be TRBD1 or TRBD2, each matching 6 bases equally. The DNA reads as follows: TGCAGCGTTCGAAGGAGGGGGACAGATACGCAGTATTTT. Its translation reads: CSVRRRGTDTQYF.